This T cell receptor beta chain was sequenced in a study of blood T cell repertoires in COVID-19. For the study at large: PBMCs, B-cell-depleted T cells, or T cells provided the cDNA or gDNA that made up the material.

TCRdb's table, derived via immunoSEQ multiplex PCR, lists solely in-frame clones and lacks some. This table has fewer than 250,000 clones, about 86% appearing once. The CDR3 covers 18 residues. Specimen: peripheral blood. This clonotype was sampled from a woman aged 70 to 79 with acute or convalescent COVID-19. V and J are TRBV21-1 and TRBJ2-2; the tabulated D call, TRBD1, remains unverified against the DNA. TRBV21-1 is a pseudogene locus. The CDR3 sequence is CASRRDRGLDSNTGELFF. CDR3 in DNA: TGTGCCAGCAGGCGGGACAGGGGGCTCGACTCGAACACCGGGGAGCTGTTTTTT.